This record concerns one TCR beta chain sequence. The antigen is not known. Primers included in the PCR were 60 Vbeta and 13 Jbeta primers. The repertoire was sequenced with immunoSEQ multiplex PCR; TCRdb's copy has only in-frame clones and lacks some. The data show 150,000 to 200,000 clones, 75% to 85% seen once. The data were obtained in a study of cytomegalovirus exposure and HLA in healthy donors. Study-wide context: Approximately 80 million unique TCRs, all from HLA-typed donors, were included in an early release of the data.

Study observations and caveats: CMV serostatus was the only recorded immune exposure for donors. Later work found most CMV-associated TCR beta chains apparently HLA-restricted. Some TCR beta chains (over 150 of them) were listed as cytomegalovirus-associated.

Sequencing was done on a sample of PBMCs. The clonotype comes from a woman aged 45 to 65 in good health and CMV-seronegative.

The CDR3 sequence: CASRAGSGSGYEQYF. CDR3 bases: TGTGCCAGCAGGGCAGGTAGCGGGAGTGGCTACGAGCAGTACTTC. The V call is TRBV6-6, the J call TRBJ2-7; 9 positions match TRBD2. CDR3 length equals 15 residues. V gave up 6 bases and J gave up 3 bases; unmatched junction bases: 9. CDR1 is MNHNY and CDR2 is SVGAGI in the germline V gene (reference sequence).